Shown below are 13 T cell receptor beta chains from a single sample sequenced in a study of glioma-infiltrating T cells. Using RNA template, CDR3s of TCR alpha and beta were amplified with iRepertoire arm-PCR. TCRdb re-analysed the multiplex PCR reads in MiXCR, keeping a single row per CDR3 protein. The sample carries over 140,000 distinct CDR3 sequences, 39% recorded once. The material sequenced was glioma tissue, nonneoplastic brain tissue, or PBMCs (not recorded which). The source of these receptors is a human donor with low-grade glioma or glioblastoma, undergoing nonglioma brain surgery, or in good health (not recorded which).

The chain joins TRBV27 to TRBJ1-1, with 8 bases that match TRBD1. The V segment lost 1 base and the J segment 1 base; nucleotides outside the gene matches: 2. This CDR3 spans 15 amino acids. Germline values: CDR1 MNHEY, CDR2 SMNVEV (reference sequence). The CDR3 DNA follows: TGTGCCAGCAGTTTATTAGGGACAGGGAACACTGAAGCTTTCTTT. This encodes CASSLLGTGNTEAFF.

This clonotype was counted only a few times. The chain employs TRBV10-3 and TRBJ1-1; D not resolved. Looked up from germline, CDR1 is ENHRY and CDR2 is SYGVKD. V lost 10 bases and J lost 3, with 18 bases in between. The CDR3 sequence is 14 residues long. CDR3 residues: CATTRSAQDTEAFF. The CDR3, as DNA: TGTGCCACTACCCGATCCGCGCAGGACACTGAAGCTTTCTTT.

The sample holds a few counts of this clonotype. The chain uses TRBV6-1 and TRBJ1-2; D uncertain. V gave up 8 bases and J gave up 7 bases, with 11 bases separating them. This CDR3 region has 11 residues. Germline CDR1 MNHNS, CDR2 SASEGT. CDR3 nucleotides: TGTGCCAGCGGACGGACGGTTGGCTACACCTTC. It yields the protein CASGRTVGYTF.

The chain employs TRBV2 and TRBJ1-1; the D is unclear. CDR1 and CDR2 (germline): SNHLY, FYNNEI. This CDR3 region has 10 residues. Trimming took off 8 bases at V and 5 bases at J, with 6 bases between the two ends. The CDR3, as DNA: TGTGCCAGCCTCATTACTGAAGCTTTCTTT. It is translated as CASLITEAFF. The entire variable domain, with the rest obtained from reference TRBV2 and TRBJ1-1, is as follows: EPEVTQTPSHQVTQMGQEVILRCVPISNHLYFYWYRQILGQKVEFLVSFYNNEISEKSEIFDDQFSVERPDGSNFTLKIRSTKLEDSAMYFCASLITEAFFGQGTRLTVV.

The chain uses TRBV6-1 and TRBJ2-7; D possibly uses TRBD1 or TRBD2 (5 bases each). There are 13 residues in the CDR3. V was clipped by 5 bases and J by 6 bases, with 14 bases between them. CDR1 MNHNS and CDR2 SASEGT come from the germline V gene. CDR3 in DNA: TGTGCCAGCAGTAGCAGGGAGCCGAGCGAGCAGTACTTC. It yields the protein CASSSREPSEQYF.

The chain has TRBV6-2 or TRBV6-3 and TRBJ1-6; no clear D. CDR3 length equals 13 residues. V lost 2 bases, J lost 9 bases, and 8 bases lay in between. Germline values: CDR1 MNHEY, CDR2 SVGEGT. The CDR3 is CASSYVQASPLHF. Written as DNA, the CDR3 is TGTGCCAGCAGTTACGTCCAGGCTTCACCCCTCCACTTT.

This rearrangement joins TRBV19 to TRBJ2-7, with 9 bases matching TRBD2. CDR3 length equals 16 residues. Losses at the gene ends were 4 bases for V and 2 bases for J; bases not matched to a gene: 9. Germline assignment: CDR1 LNHDA and CDR2 SQIVND (reference sequence). DNA of the CDR3: TGTGCCAGTAGTAGCGGGAGGGCGTTTGGCCCCTACGAGCAGTACTTC. Its protein is CASSSGRAFGPYEQYF.

J is TRBJ2-3 and V is TRBV10-2, with 7 positions matching TRBD2. The V gene end was trimmed by 0 bases and the J gene end by 4 bases; junction bases not matched to a gene: 13. Germline CDR1 WSHSY, CDR2 SAAADI. CDR3 length equals 18 residues. This chain's CDR3 is CASSESTVIAGVADTQYF. The CDR3 DNA is TGCGCCAGCAGTGAGTCGACGGTCATTGCGGGAGTGGCAGATACGCAGTATTTT.

CDR3 in DNA: TGTGCCAGCAGCCCGGGACAGTCTGGAAACACCATATATTTT. Translation: CASSPGQSGNTIYF. The genes are TRBV4-2 and TRBJ1-3, with 7 nucleotides matching TRBD1. The CDR3 extends over 14 amino acids. Germline V gene lookup returns CDR1 LGHNA and CDR2 YNFKEQ. V dropped 4 bases and J dropped 1; count of bases not matched to a gene: 1.

This clonotype has only a few counts. The J gene is TRBJ1-5, the V gene TRBV6-6; D gene ambiguous. Germline-derived CDR1 and CDR2 are MNHNY and SVGAGI (reference sequence). The CDR3 runs to 16 residues. Trimming stripped 0 bases from V and 2 bases from J, with 11 bases between. CDR3 in DNA: TGTGCCAGCAGTTACTCGGAGGGAGTAGGCAATCAGCCCCAGCATTTT. Protein sequence: CASSYSEGVGNQPQHF.

This rearrangement joins TRBV4-3 to TRBJ1-4; D is ambiguous. The V gene lost 1 base and the J gene lost 7 bases, with 10 bases spanning the gap. Germline CDR1 and CDR2: LGHNA and YSLEER. This CDR3 has 14 amino acids. Here the CDR3 DNA reads TGCGCCAGCAGCCAAGGGGTACTCGGTGAAAAACTGTTTTTT. Encoded protein: CASSQGVLGEKLFF.

There are a few counts of this clonotype. The rearrangement links TRBV6-1 to TRBJ2-1; 9 bases are shared with TRBD1. The CDR3 has 14 amino acids. J gave up 4 bases and V 4 bases, and 2 bases lay outside the gene matches. Germline loops: CDR1 MNHNS, CDR2 SASEGT. Here the CDR3 DNA reads TGTGCCAGCAGTGGGACAGGGGATTACAATGAGCAGTTCTTC. Translation: CASSGTGDYNEQFF.

V and J are TRBV20-1 and TRBJ1-5; 11 nucleotides line up with TRBD1. This CDR3 is built from 16 residues. Germline V gives CDR1 DFQATT, CDR2 SNEGSKA (reference sequence). The junction had 8 bases not matched to a gene; V was cut back by 1 base and J by 6 bases. For the CDR3, the DNA is TGCAGTGCTAGAGCTTGGACAGGGGGCGGCGGTCAGCCCCAGCATTTT. It codes for CSARAWTGGGGQPQHF.